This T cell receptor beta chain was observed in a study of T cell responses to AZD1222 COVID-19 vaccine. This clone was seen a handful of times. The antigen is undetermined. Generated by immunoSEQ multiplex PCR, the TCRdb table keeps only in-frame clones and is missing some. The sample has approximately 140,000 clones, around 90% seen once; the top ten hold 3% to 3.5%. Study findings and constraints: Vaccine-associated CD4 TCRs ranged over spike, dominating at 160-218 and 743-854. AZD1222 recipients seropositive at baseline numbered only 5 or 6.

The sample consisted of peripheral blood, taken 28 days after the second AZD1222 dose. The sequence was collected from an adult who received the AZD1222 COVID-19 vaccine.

CDR3 in DNA: TGTGCCAGCAGTCTCCTAAGGAACACTGAAGCTTTCTTT. Its protein is CASSLLRNTEAFF. The J gene is TRBJ1-1, the V gene TRBV6-5; D is unclear. With 5 bases removed from V and 1 base from J, the gap between germline ends came to 8 bases. Germline assignment: CDR1 MNHEY and CDR2 SVGAGI. The CDR3 covers 13 residues.